This T cell receptor beta chain originates from a study of human T cells and chemical hapten exposure. Study in general: The study traced per-sample TCR yield variation mainly to small differences in pooled library volumes. Study-wide results and caveats: Counts of TCRs above 1 in 1000 frequency stayed unchanged with DPC sensitization.

There are a few counts of this clonotype. No antigen is known for it. In the library, unique molecular identifiers were attached to individual cDNA molecules. Authors' analysis steps: A per-sample median of about 96,000 TCRs was observed, with counts ranging from roughly 20,000 to 750,000. TCRdb redid the calling of the 5' RACE reads with MiXCR, one entry per CDR3 protein. TCRdb, not the original authors, processed these V and J calls. The sample holds tens of thousands of distinct CDR3 sequences, more than 7% seen once. Germline trimming cut 4 bases from V and 8 bases from J; bases unmatched to any gene: 21. CDR1 and CDR2 from the germline V gene are SGHDN and FVKESK. CDR3 size: 19 residues. Whole blood that had not been fractionated was the source of extracted total RNA.

The genes are TRBV14 and TRBJ1-4, with 8 bases identical to TRBD1. The clonotype was recovered from a male donor in good health. The chain's CDR3 is CASSLRQGRNPGVGEKLFF. CDR3 nucleotides: TGTGCCAGCAGCCTAAGACAGGGGAGGAATCCAGGAGTAGGGGAAAAACTGTTTTTT.